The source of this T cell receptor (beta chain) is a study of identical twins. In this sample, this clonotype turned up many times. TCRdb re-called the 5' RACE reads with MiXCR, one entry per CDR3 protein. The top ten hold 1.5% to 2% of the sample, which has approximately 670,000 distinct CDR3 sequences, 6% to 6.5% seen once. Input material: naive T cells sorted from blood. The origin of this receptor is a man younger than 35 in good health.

Here the CDR3 reads CASSLDFELAGSGETQYF. For the CDR3, the DNA is TGTGCCAGCAGCTTAGATTTCGAACTAGCGGGATCAGGAGAGACCCAGTACTTC. The genes are TRBV11-2 and TRBJ2-5, with 10 bases that match TRBD2. The germline V gene encodes CDR1 SGHAT and CDR2 FQNNGV. The ends lost 0 bases at V and 4 bases at J; junction bases unmatched: 11. The length of the CDR3 is 18 residues.